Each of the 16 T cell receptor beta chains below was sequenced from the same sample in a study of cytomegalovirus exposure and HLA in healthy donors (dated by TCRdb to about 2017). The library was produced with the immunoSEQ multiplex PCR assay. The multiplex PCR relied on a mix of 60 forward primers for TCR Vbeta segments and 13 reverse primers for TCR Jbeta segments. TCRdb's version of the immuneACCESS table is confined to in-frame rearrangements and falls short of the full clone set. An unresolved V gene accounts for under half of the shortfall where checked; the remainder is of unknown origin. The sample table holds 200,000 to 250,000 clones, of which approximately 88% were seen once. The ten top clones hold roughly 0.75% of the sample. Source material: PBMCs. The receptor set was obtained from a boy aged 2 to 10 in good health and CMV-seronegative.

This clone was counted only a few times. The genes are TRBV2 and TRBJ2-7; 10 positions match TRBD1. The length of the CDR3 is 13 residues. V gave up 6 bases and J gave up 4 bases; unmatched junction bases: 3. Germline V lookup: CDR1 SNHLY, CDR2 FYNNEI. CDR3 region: CASRGQGIYEQYF. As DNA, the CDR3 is TGTGCCAGCAGGGGACAGGGGATTTACGAGCAGTACTTC.

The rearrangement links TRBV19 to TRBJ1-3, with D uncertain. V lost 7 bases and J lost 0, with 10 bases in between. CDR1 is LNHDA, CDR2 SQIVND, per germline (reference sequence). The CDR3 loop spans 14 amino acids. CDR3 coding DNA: TGTGCCAGTAACCAAATGAGCTCTGGAAACACCATATATTTT. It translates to CASNQMSSGNTIYF.

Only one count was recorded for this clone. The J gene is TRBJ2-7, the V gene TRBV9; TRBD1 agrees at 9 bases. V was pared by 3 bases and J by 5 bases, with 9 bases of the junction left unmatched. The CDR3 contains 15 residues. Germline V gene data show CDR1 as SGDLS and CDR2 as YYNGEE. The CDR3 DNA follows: TGTGCCAGCAGCGCCTCCGGGACAGGGTATGACGAGCAGTACTTC. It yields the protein CASSASGTGYDEQYF.

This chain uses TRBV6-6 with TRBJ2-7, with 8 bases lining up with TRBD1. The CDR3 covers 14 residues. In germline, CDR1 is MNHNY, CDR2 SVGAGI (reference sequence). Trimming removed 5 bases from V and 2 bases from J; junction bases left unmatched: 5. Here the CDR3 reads CASSKGQGAYEQYF. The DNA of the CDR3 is TGTGCCAGCAGTAAAGGACAGGGAGCCTACGAGCAGTACTTC.

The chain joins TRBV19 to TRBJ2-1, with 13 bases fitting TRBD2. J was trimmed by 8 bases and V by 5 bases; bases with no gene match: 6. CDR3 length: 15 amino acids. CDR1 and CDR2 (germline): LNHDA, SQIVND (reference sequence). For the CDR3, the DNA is TGTGCCAGTAGTGAACTAGCGGGGGGGCCCCATGAGCAGTTCTTC. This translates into CASSELAGGPHEQFF. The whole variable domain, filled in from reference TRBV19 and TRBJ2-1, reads DGGITQSPKYLFRKEGQNVTLSCEQNLNHDAMYWYRQDPGQGLRLIYYSQIVNDFQKGDIAEGYSVSREKKESFPLTVTSAQKNPTAFYLCASSELAGGPHEQFFGPGTRLTVL.

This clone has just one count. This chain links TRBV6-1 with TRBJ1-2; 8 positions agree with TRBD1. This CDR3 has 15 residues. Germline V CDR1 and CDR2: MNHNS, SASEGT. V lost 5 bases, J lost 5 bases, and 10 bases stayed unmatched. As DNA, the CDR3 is TGTGCCAGCAGTTTAGGGACAGGACGGTCTTATGGCTACACCTTC. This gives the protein CASSLGTGRSYGYTF.

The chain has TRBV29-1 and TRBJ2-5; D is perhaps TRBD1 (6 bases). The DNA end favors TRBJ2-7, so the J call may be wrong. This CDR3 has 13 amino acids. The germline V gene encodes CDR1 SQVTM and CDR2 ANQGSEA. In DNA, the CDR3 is TGCAGCGTTGTATGGGACAACTCCTACGAGCAGTACTTC. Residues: CSVVWDNSYEQYF.

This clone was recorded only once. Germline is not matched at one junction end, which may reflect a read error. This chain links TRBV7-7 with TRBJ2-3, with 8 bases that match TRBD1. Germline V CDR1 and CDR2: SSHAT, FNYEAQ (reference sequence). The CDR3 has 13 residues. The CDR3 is CASSEDRGDTQYF. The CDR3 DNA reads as TGTGCTAGCAGCGAAGACAGGGGAGATACGCAGTATTTT.

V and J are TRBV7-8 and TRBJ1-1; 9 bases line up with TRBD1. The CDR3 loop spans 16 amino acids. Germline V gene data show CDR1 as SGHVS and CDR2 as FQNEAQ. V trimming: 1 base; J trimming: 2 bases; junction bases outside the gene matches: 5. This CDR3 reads CASSLGGGQGNTEAFF. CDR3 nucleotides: TGTGCCAGCAGCTTAGGGGGGGGACAGGGAAACACTGAAGCTTTCTTT.

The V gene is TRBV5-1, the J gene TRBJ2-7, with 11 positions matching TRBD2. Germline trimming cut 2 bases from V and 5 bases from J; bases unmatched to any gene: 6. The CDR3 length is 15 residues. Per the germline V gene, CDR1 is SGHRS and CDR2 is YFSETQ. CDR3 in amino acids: CASSLVAGGPDEQYF. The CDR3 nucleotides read TGCGCCAGCAGCTTAGTAGCGGGAGGGCCTGACGAGCAGTACTTC.

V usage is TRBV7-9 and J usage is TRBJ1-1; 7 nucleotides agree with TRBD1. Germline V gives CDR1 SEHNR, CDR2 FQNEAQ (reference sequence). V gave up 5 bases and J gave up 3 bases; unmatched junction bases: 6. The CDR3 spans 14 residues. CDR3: CASSPRGKDTEAFF. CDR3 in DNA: TGTGCCAGCAGCCCCAGGGGGAAGGACACTGAAGCTTTCTTT.

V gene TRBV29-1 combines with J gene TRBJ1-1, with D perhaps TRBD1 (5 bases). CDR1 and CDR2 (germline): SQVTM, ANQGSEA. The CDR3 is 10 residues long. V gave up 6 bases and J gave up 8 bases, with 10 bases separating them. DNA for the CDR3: TGCAGCGTCCACGGGGGAGAAGCTTTCTTT. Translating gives CSVHGGEAFF. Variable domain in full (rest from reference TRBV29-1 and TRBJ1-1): SAVISQKPSRDICQRGTSLTIQCQVDSQVTMMFWYRQQPGQSLTLIATANQGSEATYESGFVIDKFPISRPNLTFSTLTVSNMSPEDSSIYLCSVHGGEAFFGQGTRLTVV.

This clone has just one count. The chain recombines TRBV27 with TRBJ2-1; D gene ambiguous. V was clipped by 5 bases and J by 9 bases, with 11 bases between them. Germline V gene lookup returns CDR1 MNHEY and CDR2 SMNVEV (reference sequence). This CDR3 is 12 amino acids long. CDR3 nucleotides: TGTGCCAGCAGTGATAATCCGCGTGAGCAGTTCTTC. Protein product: CASSDNPREQFF.

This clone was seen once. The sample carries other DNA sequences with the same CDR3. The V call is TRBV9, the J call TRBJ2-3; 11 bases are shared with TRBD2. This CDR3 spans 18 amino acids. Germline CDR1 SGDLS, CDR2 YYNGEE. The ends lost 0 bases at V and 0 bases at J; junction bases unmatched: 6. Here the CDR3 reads CASSVGLAGGTSTDTQYF. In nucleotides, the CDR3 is TGTGCCAGCAGCGTAGGCCTAGCGGGGGGAACCAGCACAGATACGCAGTATTTT.

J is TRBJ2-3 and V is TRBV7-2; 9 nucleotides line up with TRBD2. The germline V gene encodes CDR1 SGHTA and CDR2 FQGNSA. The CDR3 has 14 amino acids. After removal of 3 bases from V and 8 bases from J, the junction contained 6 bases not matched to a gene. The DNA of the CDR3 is TGTGCCAGCAGCTTGGGGACTAGCCCCCGTACGCAGTATTTT. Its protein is CASSLGTSPRTQYF.

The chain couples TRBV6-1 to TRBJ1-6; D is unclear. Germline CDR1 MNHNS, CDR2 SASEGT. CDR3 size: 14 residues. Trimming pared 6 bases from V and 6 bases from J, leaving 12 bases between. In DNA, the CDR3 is TGTGCCAGCAGCCTACAGAGAGCTAATTCACCCCTCCACTTT. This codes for CASSLQRANSPLHF.